Each of the 25 T cell receptor beta chains below was sequenced from the same sample in a study of siplizumab effects on memory and regulatory T cells. Using immunoSEQ multiplex PCR, the repertoire was profiled, and TCRdb retains in-frame clones only, with some absent. The profile shows some 73,000 clones, 93% of them singletons. Sequencing was carried out using CD8+ T cells sorted from blood. These TCRs come from a human donor in good health.

This sequence joins TRBV2 and TRBJ2-5; 9 bases are shared with TRBD1. Germline V CDR1 and CDR2: SNHLY, FYNNEI. The junction had 10 bases not matched to a gene; V was cut back by 9 bases and J by 5 bases. The CDR3 sequence is 14 residues long. CDR3 nucleotide sequence: TGTGCCAGTGGGGACAGGGTGGGAGAGGAGACCCAGTACTTC. As protein: CASGDRVGEETQYF.

This chain links TRBV29-1 with TRBJ1-3; TRBD1 matches at 9 bases. There are 15 residues in the CDR3. CDR1 is SQVTM and CDR2 is ANQGSEA in the germline V gene. The J segment lost 4 bases and the V segment lost 6 bases, leaving 10 bases of the junction unmatched. CDR3 protein: CSVAGTGLGGNTIYF. In DNA form, the CDR3 reads TGCAGCGTCGCTGGGACAGGGCTCGGGGGAAACACCATATATTTT.

This chain joins TRBV15 and TRBJ2-3; D may be TRBD1 or TRBD2 (6 bases each). The CDR3 runs 17 residues. The ends were cut back, 0 bases at V and 2 bases at J, with 15 bases in the middle. In germline, CDR1 is LNHNV, CDR2 YYDKDF (reference sequence). The CDR3 sequence is CATSRDRGGGATDTQYF. CDR3 coding DNA: TGTGCCACCAGCAGAGATCGTGGAGGGGGTGCCACAGATACGCAGTATTTT.

The chain has TRBV11-2 and TRBJ2-5, with D possibly called TRBD1 or TRBD2 (6 bases each). Deletions cut 6 bases from V and 5 bases from J, with 16 bases between. Germline CDR1 reads SGHAT; CDR2 reads FQNNGV. The CDR3 consists of 14 residues. CDR3 DNA: TGTGCCAGCAGTCCCTTACTAGGGGGGGAGACCCAGTACTTC. It encodes CASSPLLGGETQYF.

The genes are TRBV4-1 and TRBJ2-7; D perhaps matches TRBD2 (5 bases). Trimming shortened V by 1 base and J by 3 bases, and 10 bases separated the two germline ends. The germline CDR1 and CDR2 sequences are MGHRA and YSYEKL. This CDR3 is built from 14 residues. CDR3 in amino acids: CASSQGGFNYEQYF. The DNA for the CDR3 is TGCGCCAGCAGCCAAGGAGGGTTTAACTACGAGCAGTACTTC.

The rearrangement links TRBV5-5 to TRBJ2-7; no definite D call. The CDR3 loop spans 14 amino acids. CDR1 SGHKS and CDR2 YYEKEE come from the germline V gene (reference sequence). Trimming removed 0 bases from V and 2 bases from J, with 9 bases in between. The CDR3 here is CASSLASGTYEQYF. The CDR3 DNA reads as TGTGCCAGCAGCTTGGCGTCCGGAACCTACGAGCAGTACTTC.

This chain connects TRBV19 to TRBJ1-5; 9 bases line up with TRBD1. This CDR3 is built from 15 residues. From germline, CDR1 is LNHDA and CDR2 SQIVND (reference sequence). With V trimmed by 3 bases and J by 4 bases, 4 bases remained unmatched. CDR3 nucleotides: TGTGCCAGTAGTATTAGTGACAGGGGGAATCAGCCCCAGCATTTT. Encoded protein: CASSISDRGNQPQHF.

The J gene is TRBJ1-2, the V gene TRBV27; TRBD1 matches 9 bases. V lost 0 bases and J lost 8; bases outside the gene matches: 7. The V gene's germline CDR1 is MNHEY and CDR2 SMNVEV (reference sequence). CDR3 size: 15 residues. The CDR3 loop is CASSLSRGQGSGYTF. The CDR3 coding sequence is TGTGCCAGCAGTTTATCGAGGGGACAGGGAAGCGGCTACACCTTC.

The chain has TRBV6-5 and TRBJ2-7; possible D gene TRBD1, 6 bases. The germline V gene has CDR1 MNHEY and CDR2 SVGAGI. The V and J ends lost 6 bases and 7 bases respectively, with 7 bases between them. The CDR3 has 10 amino acids. The CDR3 region is CASRGTEQYF. The CDR3 nucleotides are TGTGCCAGCAGGGGGACAGAGCAGTACTTC.

This clone is termed medium-sized. V is TRBV6-5 and J is TRBJ1-1, with 8 bases lining up with TRBD1. CDR1 MNHEY and CDR2 SVGAGI come from the germline V gene. The V segment lost 10 bases and the J segment 2 bases; nucleotides outside the gene matches: 9. This CDR3 contains 14 residues. CDR3 DNA sequence: TGTGCCACTACAGGGGGAGGATATAACACTGAAGCTTTCTTT. Translating gives CATTGGGYNTEAFF.

The chain couples TRBV11-2 to TRBJ2-2, with 13 bases aligning to TRBD2. There are 16 residues in the CDR3. Germline CDR1 SGHAT, CDR2 FQNNGV. After removal of 2 bases from V and 5 bases from J, the junction contained 2 bases not matched to a gene. The CDR3 loop reads CASSLSLAGGTGELFF. The CDR3 nucleotides read TGTGCCAGCAGCTTATCACTAGCGGGGGGGACCGGGGAGCTGTTTTTT.

The rearrangement links TRBV5-4 to TRBJ2-3; D remains unclear. This CDR3 spans 13 amino acids. Germline CDR1 is SGHNT and CDR2 is YYREEE (reference sequence). Trimming took 0 bases from V and 3 from J, leaving 5 bases between them. Here the CDR3 DNA reads TGTGCCAGCAGCTTGGTGAGGACAGATACGCAGTATTTT. Its protein product is CASSLVRTDTQYF.

The J gene is TRBJ2-7, the V gene TRBV30, with TRBD2 matching 8 bases. This CDR3 has 12 amino acids. V was clipped by 2 bases and J by 5 bases; unmatched bases: 2. Per germline, CDR1 GTSNPN and CDR2 SVGIG (reference sequence). CDR3 nucleotides: TGTGCCTGGAGTACTAGCGGAGACGAGCAGTACTTC. It is translated as CAWSTSGDEQYF.

V is TRBV6-5 and J is TRBJ1-2; TRBD1 matches 9 bases. Germline V lookup: CDR1 MNHEY, CDR2 SVGAGI. The CDR3 loop spans 14 amino acids. Losses at the gene ends were 2 bases for V and 8 bases for J; bases not matched to a gene: 6. This CDR3 is CASSYEQGAGGYTF. CDR3 nucleotides: TGTGCCAGCAGTTACGAACAGGGGGCTGGAGGCTACACCTTC.

The rearrangement links TRBV28 to TRBJ1-1; no reliable D call. CDR3 length equals 13 residues. Per the germline V gene, CDR1 is MDHEN and CDR2 is SYDVKM. V was trimmed by 3 bases and J by 2 bases, leaving 7 bases between them. The CDR3 is CASSFPGNTEAFF. CDR3 DNA sequence: TGTGCCAGCAGTTTTCCCGGTAACACTGAAGCTTTCTTT.

A single count supports this clone. CDR3 protein: CANDFDRGLVYEQYF. The CDR3 DNA is TGTGCCAACGACTTCGACAGGGGGCTAGTCTACGAGCAGTACTTC. This chain connects TRBV27 to TRBJ2-7; 10 nucleotides line up with TRBD1. This CDR3 region has 15 residues. V dropped 10 bases and J dropped 3; count of bases not matched to a gene: 12. The germline CDR1 and CDR2 sequences are MNHEY and SMNVEV (reference sequence).

J is TRBJ1-1 and V is TRBV28; tentative D call: TRBD1 (6 bases). CDR1 is MDHEN and CDR2 is SYDVKM in the germline V gene. Deletions cut 5 bases from V and 4 bases from J, with 17 bases between. The CDR3 consists of 15 residues. The CDR3 spells CASSPHSGGFTEAFF. In DNA form, the CDR3 reads TGTGCCAGCAGTCCCCACTCGGGGGGCTTCACTGAAGCTTTCTTT. Filled out from reference TRBV28 and TRBJ1-1, the complete variable domain reads DVKVTQSSRYLVKRTGEKVFLECVQDMDHENMFWYRQDPGLGLRLIYFSYDVKMKEKGDIPEGYSVSREKKERFSLILESASTNQTSMYLCASSPHSGGFTEAFFGQGTRLTVV.

The V and J genes are TRBV29-1 and TRBJ2-7, with D tentatively TRBD1 (6 bases). Deletions cut 0 bases from V and 2 bases from J, with 20 bases between. The CDR3 runs 17 residues. The germline gives CDR1 SQVTM, CDR2 ANQGSEA. CDR3: CSVEDLVGTQLPYEQYF. The CDR3 nucleotides read TGCAGCGTTGAAGATCTTGTAGGGACACAACTACCCTACGAGCAGTACTTC.

The chain couples TRBV11-3 to TRBJ2-3, with D unresolved. Germline CDR1 SGHNT, CDR2 YENEEA. V shed 0 bases and J shed 0 bases, with 7 bases lying between them. CDR3 size: 15 residues. Written as DNA, the CDR3 is TGTGCCAGCAGCTTAGATATAGGGAGCACAGATACGCAGTATTTT. Protein sequence: CASSLDIGSTDTQYF.

This clone was counted only a few times. The J gene is TRBJ1-1, the V gene TRBV9; possibly TRBD1 for D (5 bases). This CDR3 is built from 14 residues. Deletions cut 6 bases from V and 0 bases from J, with 12 bases between. CDR1 is SGDLS, CDR2 YYNGEE, per germline. CDR3 in amino acids: CASTVGALNTEAFF. The CDR3 bases are TGTGCCAGCACCGTTGGGGCGCTGAACACTGAAGCTTTCTTT. Looking up the rest from reference TRBV9 and TRBJ1-1 gives the full variable domain: DSGVTQTPKHLITATGQRVTLRCSPRSGDLSVYWYQQSLDQGLQFLIQYYNGEERAKGNILERFSAQQFPDLHSELNLSSLELGDSALYFCASTVGALNTEAFFGQGTRLTVV.

A single count supports this clone. The chain employs TRBV14 and TRBJ1-2; D perhaps matches TRBD1 (5 bases). Germline CDR1 and CDR2: SGHDN and FVKESK. The length of the CDR3 is 15 residues. Trimming stripped 5 bases from V and 2 bases from J, with 15 bases between. In DNA, the CDR3 is TGTGCCAGCAGCTATGGGACGGGTGGAAACTATGGCTACACCTTC. Its translation: CASSYGTGGNYGYTF.

The chain employs TRBV2 and TRBJ2-5; 11 bases match TRBD2. With 8 bases clipped from V and 5 bases from J, the junction kept 10 bases outside the gene matches. The CDR3 has 15 amino acids. Per the germline V gene, CDR1 is SNHLY and CDR2 is FYNNEI. CDR3 residues: CASLGVAGGQETQYF. CDR3 coding DNA: TGTGCCAGCCTTGGGGTAGCGGGGGGGCAGGAGACCCAGTACTTC.

The chain joins TRBV5-1 to TRBJ1-2; TRBD1 agrees at 10 bases. There are 17 residues in the CDR3. CDR1 SGHRS and CDR2 YFSETQ come from the germline V gene. After removal of 5 bases from V and 3 bases from J, the junction contained 13 bases not matched to a gene. CDR3 residues: CASRSGTGDYDYYGYTF. For the CDR3, the DNA is TGCGCCAGCAGATCCGGGACAGGGGATTATGATTACTATGGCTACACCTTC.

This chain joins TRBV7-2 and TRBJ2-1; no reliable D call. Germline CDR1 and CDR2: SGHTA and FQGNSA. There are 13 residues in the CDR3. V was trimmed by 1 base and J by 8 bases, leaving 9 bases between them. CDR3 residues: CASSLVGYYEQFF. The CDR3 DNA is TGTGCCAGCAGCTTAGTAGGGTACTATGAGCAGTTCTTC. The variable domain in full, with the rest retrieved from reference TRBV7-2 and TRBJ2-1, is GAGVSQSPSNKVTEKGKDVELRCDPISGHTALYWYRQSLGQGLEFLIYFQGNSAPDKSGLPSDRFSAERTGGSVSTLTIQRTQQEDSAVYLCASSLVGYYEQFFGPGTRLTVL.

This clone is medium-sized by share. This rearrangement joins TRBV7-2 to TRBJ2-1; D is undetermined. V lost 3 bases to trimming and J lost 1 base, with 4 bases between them. Germline assignment: CDR1 SGHTA and CDR2 FQGNSA. The CDR3 is 13 residues long. The CDR3 coding sequence is TGTGCCAGCAGCTTTCTTTCCTACAATGAGCAGTTCTTC. The encoded protein is CASSFLSYNEQFF.